This entry lists 22 T cell receptor beta chains sequenced from one sample in a study of blood T cell repertoires in COVID-19. The repertoire was sequenced with immunoSEQ multiplex PCR; TCRdb's copy has only in-frame clones and lacks some. The sample has 35,000 to 45,000 clones, roughly nine tenths seen once. Sequenced sample: peripheral blood. All receptors derive from a human donor in a cohort sampled during active COVID-19.

This clone turned up a few times. V is TRBV14 and J is TRBJ2-3; 8 bases align to TRBD2. CDR1 is SGHDN, CDR2 FVKESK, per germline. After removal of 0 bases from V and 5 bases from J, the junction contained 7 bases not matched to a gene. There are 16 residues in the CDR3. The CDR3 loop is CASSQDLAGGRDTQYF. The CDR3 nucleotides read TGTGCCAGCAGCCAAGATCTTGCGGGAGGTAGAGATACGCAGTATTTT. The complete variable domain, with remaining parts taken from reference TRBV14 and TRBJ2-3, reads EAGVTQFPSHSVIEKGQTVTLRCDPISGHDNLYWYRRVMGKEIKFLLHFVKESKQDESGMPNNRFLAERTGGTYSTLKVQPAELEDSGVYFCASSQDLAGGRDTQYFGPGTRLTVL.

V is TRBV9 and J is TRBJ1-2; D call uncertain. CDR1 SGDLS and CDR2 YYNGEE come from the germline V gene. The CDR3 sequence is 13 residues long. The V gene lost 3 bases and the J gene lost 8 bases, with 14 bases spanning the gap. In DNA, the CDR3 is TGTGCCAGCAGCGCCCATTTGGAGGACGGCTACACCTTC. This codes for CASSAHLEDGYTF.

This clone was counted between two and nine times. The chain links TRBV5-6 to TRBJ2-7, with 7 positions matching TRBD2. This CDR3 comprises 17 residues. Germline-derived CDR1 and CDR2 are SGHDT and YYEEEE. J lost 0 bases, V lost 1 base, and 10 bases had no gene match. CDR3 in amino acids: CASSLNTGGDRSYEQYF. CDR3 bases: TGTGCCAGCAGCTTGAACACGGGGGGTGATCGCTCCTACGAGCAGTACTTC.

CDR3 coding DNA: TGTGCCAGCAGTGGCGGTCTTCTTGGCGGGACCTATGAGCAGTTCTTC. Protein: CASSGGLLGGTYEQFF. This chain uses TRBV9 with TRBJ2-1; TRBD2 is a possible D gene (6 bases). The CDR3 has 16 residues. Germline CDR1 and CDR2: SGDLS and YYNGEE. V was trimmed by 5 bases and J by 8 bases, leaving 23 bases between them.

The CDR3 loop is CASSWVRTSGRVRSYEQYF. The CDR3 nucleotides read TGTGCCAGCAGTTGGGTAAGGACTAGCGGGAGAGTGAGATCCTACGAGCAGTACTTC. The genes are TRBV6-2 or TRBV6-3 and TRBJ2-7, with 13 bases aligning to TRBD2. The CDR3 is made up of 19 amino acids. V lost 4 bases to trimming and J lost 1 base; unmatched junction nucleotides: 13. Germline V gene sequence: CDR1 MNHEY, CDR2 SVGEGT.

This chain uses TRBV7-2 with TRBJ2-3, with D perhaps TRBD1 (5 bases). From germline, CDR1 is SGHTA and CDR2 FQGNSA. Trimming stripped 5 bases from V and 4 bases from J, with 10 bases between. The CDR3 is made up of 13 amino acids. The CDR3 nucleotides read TGTGCCAGCAGCACCCAGGGCCCAGATACGCAGTATTTT. It encodes CASSTQGPDTQYF.

CDR3 nucleotides: TGTGCCAGCAGTTACTCATACGGGGAAATCCGCTACGAGCAGTACTTC. Translated, it gives CASSYSYGEIRYEQYF. The gene calls are TRBV6-6 and TRBJ2-7; tentatively, D is TRBD2 (5 bases). The CDR3 covers 16 residues. Germline values: CDR1 MNHNY, CDR2 SVGAGI (reference sequence). Trimming removed 0 bases from V and 3 bases from J, with 15 bases in between.

This chain connects TRBV10-3 to TRBJ2-7, with 9 bases fitting TRBD1. V dropped 8 bases and J dropped 0; count of bases not matched to a gene: 5. From germline, CDR1 is ENHRY and CDR2 SYGVKD. The CDR3 loop spans 14 amino acids. CDR3 in DNA: TGTGCCATCGAGAGGGACAGGGCCTCCTACGAGCAGTACTTC. As protein: CAIERDRASYEQYF.

This rearrangement joins TRBV7-9 to TRBJ1-6; 9 positions agree with TRBD1. CDR3 size: 19 residues. Germline values: CDR1 SEHNR, CDR2 FQNEAQ (reference sequence). Trimming cost V 1 base and J 4 bases; bases outside gene matches: 11. CDR3 region: CASSLVRGQGNLYNSPLHF. The CDR3 nucleotides read TGTGCCAGCAGCTTAGTGCGAGGACAGGGGAACCTGTATAATTCACCCCTCCACTTT.

CDR3 protein: CASSQLGGATNEKLFF. In DNA, the CDR3 is TGTGCCAGCAGCCAGCTGGGGGGGGCAACTAATGAAAAACTGTTTTTT. The chain uses TRBV13 and TRBJ1-4, with D possibly TRBD1 on 5 matching bases. CDR1 and CDR2 from the germline V gene are PRHDT and FYEKMQ (reference sequence). The CDR3 loop spans 16 amino acids. The V and J ends lost 5 bases and 0 bases respectively, with 13 bases between them.

This clone appeared once. This CDR3 reads CASSSLRDMEVGNTEAFF. The CDR3, as DNA: TGTGCCAGCAGCTCCCTCCGGGACATGGAGGTGGGGAACACTGAAGCTTTCTTT. The chain joins TRBV7-8 to TRBJ1-1; D is possibly TRBD1 (6 bases). Per the germline V gene, CDR1 is SGHVS and CDR2 is FQNEAQ. CDR3 size: 18 residues. V gave up 4 bases and J gave up 1 base, with 22 bases separating them.

This chain uses TRBV5-1 with TRBJ2-1; 9 positions agree with TRBD2. This CDR3 region has 16 residues. Unmatched junction bases numbered 12, after V lost 4 bases and J lost 7 bases. Per the germline V gene, CDR1 is SGHRS and CDR2 is YFSETQ. The CDR3 DNA reads TGCGCCAGCAGCGTGGAAACGCGGGGGGGATTAAATGAGCAGTTCTTC. Translation: CASSVETRGGLNEQFF. Full variable domain (remainder filled in from reference TRBV5-1 and TRBJ2-1): KAGVTQTPRYLIKTRGQQVTLSCSPISGHRSVSWYQQTPGQGLQFLFEYFSETQRNKGNFPGRFSGRQFSNSRSEMNVSTLELGDSALYLCASSVETRGGLNEQFFGPGTRLTVL.

J is TRBJ2-7 and V is TRBV30; 9 bases agree with TRBD1. This CDR3 spans 12 amino acids. Germline assignment: CDR1 GTSNPN and CDR2 SVGIG (reference sequence). V shed 8 bases and J 6 bases; nucleotides not matched to a gene: 8. The CDR3 bases are TGTGCCCAGGGACAGGGAACACGCGAGCAGTACTTC. Translation gives CAQGQGTREQYF.

This clone showed up just once. The V call is TRBV7-9, the J call TRBJ2-5; the D is unclear. Trimming took off 1 base at V and 2 bases at J, with 8 bases between the two ends. Germline-derived CDR1 and CDR2 are SEHNR and FQNEAQ (reference sequence). This CDR3 spans 14 amino acids. The CDR3 nucleotides are TGTGCCAGCAGCTTAGGTAGTTGGCAAGAGACCCAGTACTTC. Protein sequence: CASSLGSWQETQYF.

This chain joins TRBV24-1 and TRBJ2-2; 7 bases fit TRBD1. Germline assignment: CDR1 KGHDR and CDR2 SFDVKD. This CDR3 has 16 amino acids. The junction had 5 bases not matched to a gene; V was cut back by 4 bases and J by 1 base. As DNA, the CDR3 is TGTGCCACCAGTGACCCCAGGACAGGGAACACCGGGGAGCTGTTTTTT. This translates into CATSDPRTGNTGELFF.

The chain combines TRBV12-3 or TRBV12-4 with TRBJ1-1; D not resolved. V lost 3 bases to trimming and J lost 11 bases, with 16 bases between them. This CDR3 has 13 amino acids. The CDR3 here is CASSFTSADGAFF. In nucleotides, the CDR3 is TGTGCCAGCAGTTTTACCTCAGCGGACGGGGCTTTCTTT.

The chain combines TRBV6-2 or TRBV6-3 with TRBJ1-2; 10 bases align to TRBD1. Germline V gene sequence: CDR1 MNHEY, CDR2 SVGEGT. CDR3 length: 13 amino acids. V was pared by 6 bases and J by 10 bases, with 8 bases of the junction left unmatched. The chain's CDR3 is CASSGDRGPFYTF. The CDR3 DNA sequence: TGTGCCAGCAGCGGGGACAGGGGTCCCTTCTACACCTTC.

The gene calls are TRBV9 and TRBJ2-7; D is perhaps TRBD1 (6 bases). Germline assignment: CDR1 SGDLS and CDR2 YYNGEE. There are 14 residues in the CDR3. Trimming stripped 0 bases from V and 0 bases from J, with 7 bases between. The CDR3 nucleotides are TGTGCCAGCAGCGTAGGGGACACCTCCTACGAGCAGTACTTC. Translated, it gives CASSVGDTSYEQYF.

The chain uses TRBV7-2 and TRBJ1-5; D is perhaps TRBD1 (5 bases). This CDR3 has 15 amino acids. Per the germline V gene, CDR1 is SGHTA and CDR2 is FQGNSA. The V and J ends lost 1 base and 3 bases respectively, with 10 bases between them. The CDR3 DNA reads TGTGCCAGCAGCTTAGGGTCGGGGGACAATCAGCCCCAGCATTTT. The encoded protein is CASSLGSGDNQPQHF.

In this sample, this clone turned up once. The chain joins TRBV5-4 to TRBJ2-1; 8 nucleotides align to TRBD1. Germline lookup yields CDR1 SGHNT and CDR2 YYREEE (reference sequence). V trimming: 0 bases; J trimming: 7 bases; junction bases outside the gene matches: 9. There are 16 residues in the CDR3. CDR3 sequence (DNA): TGTGCCAGCAGCTTGGGGCTGAGACAGGGGATGAATGAGCAGTTCTTC. As protein: CASSLGLRQGMNEQFF.

The chain employs TRBV5-1 and TRBJ1-1, with a weak D call TRBD1 (5 bases). This CDR3 has 13 amino acids. The V gene lost 0 bases and the J gene lost 6 bases, with 9 bases spanning the gap. The germline V gene has CDR1 SGHRS and CDR2 YFSETQ. CDR3 in DNA: TGCGCCAGCAGCTTGGTGGGACTTTCTGAAGCTTTCTTT. Translated, it gives CASSLVGLSEAFF.

V is TRBV11-1 and J is TRBJ2-1; 10 nucleotides align to TRBD2. J gave up 7 bases and V 8 bases, and 5 bases lay outside the gene matches. CDR1 and CDR2 from the germline V gene are SGHAT and FQDESV (reference sequence). CDR3 length: 13 amino acids. The CDR3 DNA sequence: TGTGCCAGCCGCGTGGGACTAGCGAATGAGCAGTTCTTC. Amino acids: CASRVGLANEQFF.